The clone carrying this T cell receptor (beta chain) was observed a single time. Its antigen is as yet unknown. This specimen belongs to a study of graft-versus-host responses after intestinal transplantation. Turning to the study itself: Transplant recipients had multivisceral, liver-intestinal, or isolated intestinal grafts. All recipients were given anti-thymocyte globulin induction, and tacrolimus and steroids were then administered for roughly three years. General study findings and limits: In recipient marrow, GvH clones were found, and some appeared first in ileum or blood. Graft-donor T cell macrochimerism in patients accompanied high graft-versus-host to host-versus-graft clonal ratios in allografts.

Sequencing used immunoSEQ multiplex PCR; TCRdb keeps in-frame clones, though not all of them. The data contain more than 70,000 clones, 85% to 95% of them singletons. The trim removed 0 bases at V and 0 bases at J, leaving 21 bases unmatched. Germline V gives CDR1 MNHEY, CDR2 SMNVEV (reference sequence). The CDR3 sequence is 22 residues long. The origin of this receptor is a human donor who was the organ donor for an intestinal transplant. The chain carries TRBV27 and TRBJ2-7; 9 nucleotides line up with TRBD2. The material was unstimulated CD8+ T cells sorted from spleen or lymph node cells, obtained before transplant. CDR3 DNA sequence: TGTGCCAGCAGTTTATCGGCCCCCTGGGTAGCGGGGGATCCCAAGAGCTCCTACGAGCAGTACTTC. Its translation is CASSLSAPWVAGDPKSSYEQYF.